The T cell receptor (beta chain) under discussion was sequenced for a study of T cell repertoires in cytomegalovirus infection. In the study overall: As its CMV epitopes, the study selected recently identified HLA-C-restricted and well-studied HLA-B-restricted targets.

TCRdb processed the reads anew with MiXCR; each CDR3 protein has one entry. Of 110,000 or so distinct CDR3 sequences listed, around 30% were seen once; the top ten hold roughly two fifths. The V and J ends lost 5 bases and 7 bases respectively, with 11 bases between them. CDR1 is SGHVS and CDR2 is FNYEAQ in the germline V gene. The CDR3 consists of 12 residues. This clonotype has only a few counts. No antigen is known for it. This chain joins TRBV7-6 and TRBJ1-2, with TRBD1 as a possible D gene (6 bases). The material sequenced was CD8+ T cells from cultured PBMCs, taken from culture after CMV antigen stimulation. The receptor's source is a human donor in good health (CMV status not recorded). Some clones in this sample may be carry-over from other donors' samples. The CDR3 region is CASSAGEGGYTF. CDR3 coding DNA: TGTGCCAGCAGCGCAGGGGAGGGTGGCTACACCTTC. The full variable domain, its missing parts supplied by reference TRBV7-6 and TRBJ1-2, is GAGVSQSPRYKVTKRGQDVALRCDPISGHVSLYWYRQALGQGPEFLTYFNYEAQQDKSGLPNDRFSAERPEGSISTLTIQRTEQRDSAMYRCASSAGEGGYTFGSGTRLTVV.